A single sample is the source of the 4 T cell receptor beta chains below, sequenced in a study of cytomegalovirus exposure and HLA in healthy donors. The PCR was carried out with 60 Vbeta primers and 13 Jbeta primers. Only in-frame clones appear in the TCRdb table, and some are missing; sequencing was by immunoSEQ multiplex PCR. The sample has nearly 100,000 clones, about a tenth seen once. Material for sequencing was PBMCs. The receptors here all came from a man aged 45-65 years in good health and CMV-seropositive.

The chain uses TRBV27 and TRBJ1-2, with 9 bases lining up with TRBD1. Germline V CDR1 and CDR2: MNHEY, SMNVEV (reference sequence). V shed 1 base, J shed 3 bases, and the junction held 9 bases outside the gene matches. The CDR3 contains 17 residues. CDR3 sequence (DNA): TGTGCCAGCAGTTTATTCCGCGGGACAGGGAGTGACTATGGCTACACCTTC. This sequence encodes CASSLFRGTGSDYGYTF.

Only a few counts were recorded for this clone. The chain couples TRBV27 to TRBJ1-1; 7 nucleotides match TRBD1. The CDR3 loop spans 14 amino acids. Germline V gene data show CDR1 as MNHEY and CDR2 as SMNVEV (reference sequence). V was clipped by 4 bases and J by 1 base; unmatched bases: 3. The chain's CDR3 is CASSWTGRNTEAFF. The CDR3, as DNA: TGTGCCAGCAGTTGGACAGGTCGGAACACTGAAGCTTTCTTT.

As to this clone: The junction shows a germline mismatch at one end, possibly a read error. The chain's CDR3 is CAISEVGTENPEAFF. CDR3 DNA sequence: TGTGCCATCAGTGAGGTCGGGACAGAGAACCCTGAAGCTTTCTTT. This sequence joins TRBV10-3 and TRBJ1-1; 7 bases are a match to TRBD1. The CDR3 extends over 15 amino acids. Germline CDR1 reads ENHRY; CDR2 reads SYGVKD.

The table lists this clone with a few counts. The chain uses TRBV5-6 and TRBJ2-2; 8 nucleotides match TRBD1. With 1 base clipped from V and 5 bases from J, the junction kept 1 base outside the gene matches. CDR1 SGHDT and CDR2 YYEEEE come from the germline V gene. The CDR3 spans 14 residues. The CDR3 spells CASSLRDRTGELFF. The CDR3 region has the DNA TGTGCCAGCAGCTTGCGGGACAGGACCGGGGAGCTGTTTTTT. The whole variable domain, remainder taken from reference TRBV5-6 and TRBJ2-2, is DAGVTQSPTHLIKTRGQQVTLRCSPKSGHDTVSWYQQALGQGPQFIFQYYEEEERQRGNFPDRFSGHQFPNYSSELNVNALLLGDSALYLCASSLRDRTGELFFGEGSRLTVL.